This entry lists 9 T cell receptor beta chains sequenced from one sample in a study of T cell changes during pregnancy in multiple sclerosis. Only in-frame clones appear in the TCRdb table, and some are missing; sequencing was by immunoSEQ multiplex PCR. This table has tens of thousands of clones, 95% to 96% appearing once. Sample: peripheral blood, taken in the second trimester of pregnancy. The receptor source for this set is a female donor with multiple sclerosis, enrolled in a pregnancy study.

The chain joins TRBV7-3 to TRBJ2-7; no clear D gene. The CDR3 contains 15 residues. Trimming left V 2 bases short and J 0 bases short, with 11 bases between. Germline V gives CDR1 SGHTA, CDR2 FQGTGA. CDR3 sequence reads: CASSLGLGSSYEQYF. CDR3 nucleotides: TGTGCCAGCAGCTTAGGCCTGGGCAGCTCCTACGAGCAGTACTTC.

In its sample, this clone was seen once. The chain recombines TRBV2 with TRBJ2-7; D is possibly TRBD2 (5 bases). Per germline, CDR1 SNHLY and CDR2 FYNNEI. The V end lost 11 bases, the J end lost 5 bases, and 16 bases lay between the germline ends. This CDR3 comprises 12 residues. Here the CDR3 reads CASRAGGDEQYF. CDR3 sequence (DNA): TGTGCCTCTCGCGCGGGCGGCGACGAGCAGTACTTC.

V gene TRBV19 combines with J gene TRBJ1-1, with TRBD1 identical over 9 bases. The CDR3 consists of 11 residues. Trimming removed 7 bases from V and 7 bases from J; junction bases left unmatched: 1. The germline V gene has CDR1 LNHDA and CDR2 SQIVND (reference sequence). The CDR3: CASKGQGEAFF. The CDR3 nucleotides read TGTGCCAGTAAGGGACAGGGTGAAGCTTTCTTT.

This clone was seen a single time. The chain uses TRBV4-2 and TRBJ2-3, with D possibly TRBD2 on 5 matching bases. Germline V gene data show CDR1 as LGHNA and CDR2 as YNFKEQ. The V end lost 1 base, the J end lost 2 bases, and 13 bases lay between the germline ends. There are 16 residues in the CDR3. The CDR3 is CASSQGLADITDTQYF. The CDR3 region has the DNA TGTGCCAGCAGCCAAGGGCTAGCAGATATCACAGATACGCAGTATTTT.

This chain uses TRBV6-1 with TRBJ2-1, with 7 bases matching TRBD2. CDR3 length equals 18 residues. With 2 bases clipped from V and 3 bases from J, the junction kept 13 bases outside the gene matches. Germline CDR1 MNHNS, CDR2 SASEGT. In DNA form, the CDR3 reads TGTGCCAGCAGTGAAAGGCCCGGAGGGCCTAGCGGCTACAATGAGCAGTTCTTC. This codes for CASSERPGGPSGYNEQFF.

J is TRBJ2-1 and V is TRBV19; D might be TRBD2 (6 bases). The CDR3 length is 11 residues. The germline V gene has CDR1 LNHDA and CDR2 SQIVND (reference sequence). Trimming shortened V by 7 bases and J by 8 bases, and 9 bases separated the two germline ends. In DNA form, the CDR3 reads TGTGCCAGTAAGAGGAGGGATGAGCAGTTCTTC. The encoded protein is CASKRRDEQFF.

This clone appeared a single time. V and J are TRBV7-3 and TRBJ2-1, with 7 bases identical to TRBD2. This CDR3 region has 16 residues. V dropped 0 bases and J dropped 4; count of bases not matched to a gene: 6. The germline V gene encodes CDR1 SGHTA and CDR2 FQGTGA. The CDR3 is CASSLTFRTSYNEQFF. The CDR3, as DNA: TGTGCCAGCAGCTTAACGTTCCGGACTAGTTACAATGAGCAGTTCTTC.

The chain carries TRBV27 and TRBJ2-7; TRBD1 matches 12 bases. The CDR3 sequence is 16 residues long. Germline CDR1 MNHEY, CDR2 SMNVEV (reference sequence). The ends lost 3 bases at V and 5 bases at J; junction bases unmatched: 8. The CDR3 protein is CASSFGGTGGHDEQYF. The CDR3 DNA follows: TGTGCCAGCAGTTTTGGGGGGACAGGGGGCCACGACGAGCAGTACTTC.

The chain is built from TRBV14 and TRBJ1-2, with D tentatively TRBD1 (6 bases). This CDR3 has 15 amino acids. Germline loops: CDR1 SGHDN, CDR2 FVKESK. V lost 5 bases to trimming and J lost 5 bases, with 18 bases between them. The CDR3 DNA sequence: TGTGCCAGCAGCTCCGCGGCGGGGGCATATTATGGCTACACCTTC. Translation: CASSSAAGAYYGYTF.